These 24 T cell receptor beta chains were sequenced from one sample in a study of T-cell reconstitution after alpha-beta-depleted transplantation in children. Unique molecular identifiers featured in how the TCRbeta library was prepared. TCRdb processed the PCR reads anew with MiXCR; each CDR3 protein has one entry. Of around 87,000 distinct CDR3 sequences listed, roughly 7.7% are singletons. The input for sequencing was PBMCs from the stem cell graft donor, taken from the stem cell graft. These receptors originate from a human donor who donated a stem cell graft to a child with congenital amegakaryocytic thrombocytopenia.

This clonotype showed up many times. This chain links TRBV20-1 with TRBJ2-1, with 8 bases identical to TRBD2. Germline CDR1 and CDR2: DFQATT and SNEGSKA (reference sequence). CDR3 length: 15 residues. V lost 5 bases and J lost 0; bases outside the gene matches: 6. Here the CDR3 DNA reads TGCAGTGCTGCCAGCGGGGGACCCTCCTACAATGAGCAGTTCTTC. Encoded protein: CSAASGGPSYNEQFF.

The table lists this clonotype with many counts. The chain links TRBV20-1 to TRBJ2-5, with D tentatively TRBD2 (5 bases). The CDR3 contains 16 residues. Looked up from germline, CDR1 is DFQATT and CDR2 is SNEGSKA (reference sequence). The ends were cut back, 1 base at V and 0 bases at J, with 15 bases in the middle. This chain's CDR3 is CSARVGGGLYQETQYF. In DNA form, the CDR3 reads TGCAGTGCTAGAGTAGGTGGCGGGTTGTACCAAGAGACCCAGTACTTC.

In its sample, this clonotype was seen a few times. The rearrangement joins TRBV19 to TRBJ2-1; TRBD2 agrees at 7 bases. V was pared by 8 bases and J by 7 bases, with 11 bases of the junction left unmatched. Germline V gene sequence: CDR1 LNHDA, CDR2 SQIVND (reference sequence). The CDR3 spans 14 residues. CDR3 DNA sequence: TGTGCCAGTCTTTCCGCGGGAGTAAGGAATGAGCAGTTCTTC. It specifies CASLSAGVRNEQFF.

This clonotype has at least ten counts. V is TRBV4-2 and J is TRBJ1-1; D call uncertain. This CDR3 region has 14 residues. Germline V gives CDR1 LGHNA, CDR2 YNFKEQ. V was clipped by 4 bases and J by 8 bases, with 17 bases between them. CDR3 residues: CASSPPQSQEEAFF. CDR3 coding DNA: TGTGCCAGCAGCCCGCCTCAGAGTCAGGAAGAAGCTTTCTTT.

This clonotype has ten or more counts. The DNA for the CDR3 is TGCGCCAGCAGCTTGGTCGGGGCCGGGGAGCTGTTTTTT. The encoded protein is CASSLVGAGELFF. This chain joins TRBV5-1 and TRBJ2-2; D possibly corresponds to TRBD2 (5 bases). V dropped 0 bases and J dropped 6 bases, with 6 bases sitting between them. This CDR3 spans 13 amino acids. Germline CDR1 and CDR2: SGHRS and YFSETQ.

Here the CDR3 reads CSARAGSGNTDTQYF. CDR3 in DNA: TGCAGTGCTAGAGCGGGTAGCGGAAACACAGATACGCAGTATTTT. The genes are TRBV20-1 and TRBJ2-3; the D gene is possibly TRBD2 (6 bases). V lost 1 base and J 2 bases, leaving 13 bases between the germline ends. The CDR3 loop spans 15 amino acids. Germline CDR1 reads DFQATT; CDR2 reads SNEGSKA (reference sequence).

This clonotype was seen many times. This chain links TRBV20-1 with TRBJ2-1; D is uncertain. The ends were cut back, 0 bases at V and 3 bases at J, with 6 bases in the middle. CDR1 is DFQATT, CDR2 SNEGSKA, per germline (reference sequence). This CDR3 has 13 amino acids. CDR3 loop: CSARDGLYNEQFF. For the CDR3, the DNA is TGCAGTGCTAGAGATGGGCTCTACAATGAGCAGTTCTTC.

On this clonotype: An end of the junction does not agree with germline; a read error may underlie this. The chain has TRBV7-9 and TRBJ2-6; tentative D call: TRBD1 (5 bases). The CDR3 sequence is 14 residues long. Germline V gene data show CDR1 as SEHNR and CDR2 as FQNEAQ (reference sequence). DNA for the CDR3: TGTGCCAGCAGCCCCCCGTCTGGGGCCAACGGCCTGACTTTC. Translation: CASSPPSGANGLTF.

With regard to this clonotype: This may be a read error: a much more frequent sequence differs by one nucleotide. V gene TRBV7-8 combines with J gene TRBJ2-7; D gene uncertain. This CDR3 is 12 amino acids long. The germline V gene has CDR1 SGHVS and CDR2 FQNEAQ. In DNA, the CDR3 is TGTGCCAGCAGCTTCCCCCAATACGACCAGTACTTC. As protein: CASSFPQYDQYF.

This clonotype occurred many times. This rearrangement joins TRBV6-1 to TRBJ1-3, with D possibly TRBD1 on 6 matching bases. The CDR3 has 14 amino acids. The germline V gene encodes CDR1 MNHNS and CDR2 SASEGT. Trimming removed 7 bases from V and 8 bases from J, with 18 bases in between. For the CDR3, the DNA is TGTGCCAGCAAGGGGGGACCACTGAGGGACACCATATATTTT. This codes for CASKGGPLRDTIYF.

Worth noting for this clonotype: A much larger clone differs by one base, so this may be a read error. DNA for the CDR3: TGTGCCAGCTCACGGGGACCTAATGAAGAACTGTTTTTT. Amino acid sequence: CASSRGPNEELFF. The V gene is TRBV18, the J gene TRBJ1-4; D is possibly TRBD1 (5 bases). The CDR3 loop spans 13 amino acids. Germline-derived CDR1 and CDR2 are KGHSH and LQKENI. Variable domain in full (rest from reference TRBV18 and TRBJ1-4): NAGVMQNPRHLVRRRGQEARLRCSPMKGHSHVYWYRQLPEEGLKFMVYLQKENIIDESGMPKERFSAEFPKEGPSILRIQQVVRGDSAAYFCASSRGPNEELFFGSGTQLSVL.

The table lists this clonotype with many counts. The V call is TRBV7-8, the J call TRBJ2-5; D is perhaps TRBD1 (5 bases). The CDR3 runs to 14 residues. In germline, CDR1 is SGHVS, CDR2 FQNEAQ. V lost 5 bases to trimming and J lost 2 bases, with 12 bases between them. The CDR3 spells CASSRRQMQETQYF. CDR3 DNA sequence: TGTGCCAGCAGCCGCCGACAGATGCAAGAGACCCAGTACTTC. Full variable domain (remainder filled in from reference TRBV7-8 and TRBJ2-5): GAGVSQSPRYKVAKRGQDVALRCDPISGHVSLFWYQQALGQGPEFLTYFQNEAQLDKSGLPSDRFFAERPEGSVSTLKIQRTQQEDSAVYLCASSRRQMQETQYFGPGTRLLVL.

Comments on this clonotype: One base away lies a much larger clone, so this may be a sequencing read error. The J gene is TRBJ1-1, the V gene TRBV20-1, with D perhaps TRBD1 (5 bases). The CDR3 consists of 17 residues. From germline, CDR1 is DFQATT and CDR2 SNEGSKA (reference sequence). DNA of the CDR3: TGCAGTGCTAGCCCGGGGACCCGATTTGGGATGAACACTGAATCTTTCTTT. Residues: CSASPGTRFGMNTESFF.

In this sample, this clonotype turned up many times. The chain links TRBV5-1 to TRBJ2-1, with a possible D match to TRBD2 (6 bases). CDR1 is SGHRS, CDR2 YFSETQ, per germline. The CDR3 consists of 14 residues. The V and J ends lost 4 bases and 3 bases respectively, with 11 bases between them. CDR3 loop: CASSGTLYYNEQFF. CDR3 coding DNA: TGCGCCAGCAGCGGGACTCTCTACTACAATGAGCAGTTCTTC.

Ten or more counts support this clonotype. V gene TRBV12-3 or TRBV12-4 combines with J gene TRBJ1-2; 11 bases agree with TRBD1. The CDR3 is made up of 12 amino acids. Germline trimming cut 9 bases from V and 7 bases from J; bases unmatched to any gene: 4. CDR3 in DNA: TGTGCCAGTGGGGACAGGGGGGCTGGCTACACCTTC. Amino acids: CASGDRGAGYTF.

In its sample, this clonotype was seen a few times. This may stem from a read error, because a much larger clone lies one nucleotide away. The V call is TRBV4-2, the J call TRBJ2-7; the D gene is possibly TRBD2 (5 bases). V was trimmed by 4 bases and J by 2 bases, leaving 9 bases between them. The CDR3 totals 13 residues. Germline V gene lookup returns CDR1 LGHNA and CDR2 YNFKEQ. The DNA of the CDR3 is TGTGCCAGCAGCCGCGGGCTAACCTACGAGCAGTACTTC. It translates to CASSRGLTYEQYF.

V usage is TRBV6-1 and J usage is TRBJ1-1, with a weak D call TRBD1 (5 bases). Trimming pared 7 bases from V and 1 base from J, leaving 16 bases between. This CDR3 region has 15 residues. Germline-derived CDR1 and CDR2 are MNHNS and SASEGT. CDR3 nucleotides: TGTGCCAGCACTCTTCGCCGGGGCGGGAACACTGAAGCTTTCTTT. Protein product: CASTLRRGGNTEAFF.

In this sample, this clonotype turned up many times. The rearrangement links TRBV12-3 or TRBV12-4 to TRBJ1-2; 12 nucleotides line up with TRBD1. The CDR3 loop spans 15 amino acids. Germline trimming cut 5 bases from V and 8 bases from J; bases unmatched to any gene: 9. CDR3 bases: TGTGCCAGCAGTCCCTCGGGACAGGGGGCACGAGGCTACACCTTC. Its translation is CASSPSGQGARGYTF.

V gene TRBV7-2 combines with J gene TRBJ2-2; no reliable D call. The CDR3 loop spans 14 amino acids. Germline CDR1 SGHTA, CDR2 FQGNSA. V lost 1 base to trimming and J lost 1 base, with 4 bases between them. This CDR3 is CASSLDLNTGELFF. For the CDR3, the DNA is TGTGCCAGCAGCTTAGATCTGAACACCGGGGAGCTGTTTTTT.

This clonotype was detected a few times. The chain has TRBV18 and TRBJ2-1; D might be TRBD1 (6 bases). CDR3 length: 15 residues. Between the trimmed V and J ends, which lost 3 bases and 7 bases, there was a span of 16 bases. Per the germline V gene, CDR1 is KGHSH and CDR2 is LQKENI. The CDR3: CASSPRQGMRNEQFF. CDR3 sequence (DNA): TGTGCCAGCTCACCGCGGCAGGGGATGAGGAATGAGCAGTTCTTC.

In this sample, this clonotype turned up many times. This chain's CDR3 is CASSGLAGDTGELFF. The CDR3 coding sequence is TGTGCCAGCAGTGGACTAGCGGGGGACACCGGGGAGCTGTTTTTT. This chain uses TRBV6-1 with TRBJ2-2, with TRBD2 matching over 12 bases. This CDR3 has 15 residues. Germline CDR1 MNHNS, CDR2 SASEGT. V dropped 4 bases and J dropped 3; count of bases not matched to a gene: 0.

In this sample, this clonotype turned up many times. The rearrangement links TRBV20-1 to TRBJ2-7; D is possibly TRBD1 (6 bases). Trimming cost V 3 bases and J 1 base, with 13 bases left between them. Germline V CDR1 and CDR2: DFQATT, SNEGSKA (reference sequence). This CDR3 is 14 amino acids long. CDR3 nucleotide sequence: TGCAGTGCTAGTGGTTCACAGGGTTCCTACGAGCAGTACTTC. Its protein product is CSASGSQGSYEQYF.

In this sample, this clonotype turned up once. The rearrangement uses TRBV28 and TRBJ2-4, with TRBD1 as a possible D gene (5 bases). The germline CDR1 and CDR2 sequences are MDHEN and SYDVKM. Deletions cut 2 bases from V and 5 bases from J, with 19 bases between. This CDR3 has 17 amino acids. The chain's CDR3 is CASSLPKRGEWENIQYF. The CDR3 nucleotides are TGTGCCAGCAGTTTACCCAAAAGGGGCGAGTGGGAAAACATTCAGTACTTC.

This clonotype was found many times. This chain joins TRBV20-1 and TRBJ2-1, with D perhaps assigned TRBD1 or TRBD2 (5 bases each). Trimming removed 3 bases from V and 7 bases from J, with 13 bases in between. The CDR3 totals 13 residues. Germline V gives CDR1 DFQATT, CDR2 SNEGSKA (reference sequence). The CDR3 loop is CSASMDSGNEQFF. In DNA form, the CDR3 reads TGCAGTGCTAGCATGGACTCAGGGAATGAGCAGTTCTTC.